This TCR beta chain was documented in a study of blood T cell repertoires in COVID-19. About the study: Researchers got acute and convalescent COVID-19 samples from the United States, Italy and Spain. Sample material is recorded as cDNA or gDNA derived from T cells, B-cell-depleted T cells, or PBMCs.

Germline CDR1 reads LNHDA; CDR2 reads SQIVND (reference sequence). Germline trimming cut 7 bases from V and 1 base from J; bases unmatched to any gene: 7. The CDR3 covers 14 residues. In the source study's methods: Researchers report that nucleated cell counts were estimated from reference gene primer amplification. Assay: immunoSEQ multiplex PCR; the TCRdb copy retains only in-frame clones and omits some. V and J calls and clone size are copied from that table; D and trimming were computed from the DNA. This table has approximately 290,000 clones, roughly 88% appearing once. One Seattle source followed patients from active infection through their disease course. The table lists this clone with a few counts.

The chain uses TRBV19 and TRBJ2-7; TRBD1 agrees at 7 bases. The sequencing sample was made of peripheral blood. The TCR comes from a human donor with COVID-19, enrolled during active disease. The donor label of this sample is uncertain. The CDR3 DNA sequence: TGTGCCAGTAATCCCCGGGACAGTTCCTACGAGCAGTACTTC. Protein product: CASNPRDSSYEQYF.